A single T cell receptor beta chain is shown here with its context. This specimen comes from a study of blood T cell repertoires in COVID-19. Overall study: PBMCs, B-cell-depleted T cells, or T cells were the source of the cDNA or gDNA that made up the material.

Authors' data handling: Amplifying reference gene primers gave estimates of nucleated cell counts. This table comes from immunoSEQ multiplex PCR, and its TCRdb copy is limited to in-frame clones, with some not included. That table gives V, J and clone size, and the DNA gave D and trimming. Of a few hundred thousand clones listed, around nine tenths are singletons. The V end lost 4 bases, the J end lost 9 bases, and 13 bases lay between the germline ends. Germline CDR1 SGHVS, CDR2 FQNEAQ. The length of the CDR3 is 13 residues. The sample taken for sequencing was PBMCs or T cells enriched from blood (not recorded which). The J gene is TRBJ2-4, the V gene TRBV7-8, with D possibly matching TRBD2 (5 bases). The receptor's source is a woman aged 55-69 years who had recovered from COVID-19. The CDR3 loop is CASSSGPRGIQYF. CDR3 in DNA: TGTGCCAGCAGCTCGGGCCCCCGGGGCATTCAGTACTTC.